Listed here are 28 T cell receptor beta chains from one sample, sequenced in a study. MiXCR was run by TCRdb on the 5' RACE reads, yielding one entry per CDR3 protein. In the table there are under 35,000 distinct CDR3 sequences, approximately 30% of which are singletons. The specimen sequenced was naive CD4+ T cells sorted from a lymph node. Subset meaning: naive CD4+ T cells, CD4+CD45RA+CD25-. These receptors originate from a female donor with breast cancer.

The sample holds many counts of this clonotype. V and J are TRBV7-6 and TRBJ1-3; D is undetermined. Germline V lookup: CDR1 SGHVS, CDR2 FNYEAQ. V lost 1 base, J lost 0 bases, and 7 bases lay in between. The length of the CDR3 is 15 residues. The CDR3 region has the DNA TGTGCCAGCAGCTTAGGTCGGCTCTCTGGAAACACCATATATTTT. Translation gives CASSLGRLSGNTIYF.

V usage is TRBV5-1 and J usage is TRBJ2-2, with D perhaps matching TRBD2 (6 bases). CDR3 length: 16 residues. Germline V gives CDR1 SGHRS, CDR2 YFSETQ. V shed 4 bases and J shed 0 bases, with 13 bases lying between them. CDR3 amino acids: CASSTAGTANTGELFF. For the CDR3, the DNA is TGCGCCAGCAGCACCGCGGGGACGGCGAACACCGGGGAGCTGTTTTTT.

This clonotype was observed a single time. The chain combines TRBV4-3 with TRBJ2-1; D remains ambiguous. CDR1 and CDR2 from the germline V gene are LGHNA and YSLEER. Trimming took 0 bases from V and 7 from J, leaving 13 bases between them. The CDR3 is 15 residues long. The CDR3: CASSQDLRVGNEQFF. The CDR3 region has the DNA TGCGCCAGCAGCCAAGATCTAAGGGTCGGGAATGAGCAGTTCTTC.

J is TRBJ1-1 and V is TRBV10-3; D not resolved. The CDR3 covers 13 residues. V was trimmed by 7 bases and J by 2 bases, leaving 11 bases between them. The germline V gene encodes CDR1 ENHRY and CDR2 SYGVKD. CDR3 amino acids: CAINEEINTEAFF. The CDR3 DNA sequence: TGTGCCATCAACGAGGAAATTAACACTGAAGCTTTCTTT.

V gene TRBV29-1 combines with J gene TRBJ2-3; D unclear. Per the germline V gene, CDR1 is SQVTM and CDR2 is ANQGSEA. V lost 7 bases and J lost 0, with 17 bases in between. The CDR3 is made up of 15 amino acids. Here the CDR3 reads CSAESNGYSTDTQYF. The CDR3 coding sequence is TGCAGCGCTGAGAGCAACGGTTACAGCACAGATACGCAGTATTTT.

CDR3 sequence reads: CASSRDRVNEQFF. The DNA of the CDR3 is TGCGCCAGCAGCAGGGACAGGGTCAATGAGCAGTTCTTC. The rearrangement links TRBV5-1 to TRBJ2-1, with 9 bases matching TRBD1. CDR1 SGHRS and CDR2 YFSETQ come from the germline V gene. Trimming at V came to 4 bases and at J to 6 bases, leaving 2 bases not matched to a gene. The CDR3 runs to 13 residues.

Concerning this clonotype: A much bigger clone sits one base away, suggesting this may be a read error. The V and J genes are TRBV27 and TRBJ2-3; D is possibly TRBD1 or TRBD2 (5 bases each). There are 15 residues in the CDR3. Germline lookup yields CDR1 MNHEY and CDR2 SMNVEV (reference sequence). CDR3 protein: CASSLWGRSKDTQYF. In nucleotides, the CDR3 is TGTGCCAGCAGTTTATGGGGACGGAGCAAAGATACGCAGTATTTT.

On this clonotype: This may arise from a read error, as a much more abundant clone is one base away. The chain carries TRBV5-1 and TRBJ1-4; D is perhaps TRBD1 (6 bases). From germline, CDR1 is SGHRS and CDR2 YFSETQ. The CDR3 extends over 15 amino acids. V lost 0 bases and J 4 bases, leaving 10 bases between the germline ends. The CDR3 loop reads CASSLANRDNEKLFF. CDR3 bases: TGCGCCAGCAGCTTGGCAAACAGGGATAATGAAAAACTGTTTTTT.

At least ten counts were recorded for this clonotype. CDR3 protein: CASSERGQNSNQPQHF. The DNA for the CDR3 is TGCGCCAGCAGTGAGAGGGGACAGAATAGCAATCAGCCCCAGCATTTT. This rearrangement joins TRBV10-2 to TRBJ1-5; 7 bases line up with TRBD1. CDR1 is WSHSY and CDR2 is SAAADI in the germline V gene. The V and J ends lost 2 bases and 0 bases, in that order; junction bases with no gene match: 4. This CDR3 spans 16 amino acids.

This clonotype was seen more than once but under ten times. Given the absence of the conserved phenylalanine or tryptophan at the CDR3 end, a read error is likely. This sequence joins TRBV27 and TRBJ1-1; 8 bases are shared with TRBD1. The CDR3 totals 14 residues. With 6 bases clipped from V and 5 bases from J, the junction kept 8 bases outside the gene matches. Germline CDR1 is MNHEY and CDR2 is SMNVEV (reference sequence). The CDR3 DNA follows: TGTGCCAGCAGCCTCAGGGGGCTTGGGACTGAAGCTTTCTCT. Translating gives CASSLRGLGTEAFS.

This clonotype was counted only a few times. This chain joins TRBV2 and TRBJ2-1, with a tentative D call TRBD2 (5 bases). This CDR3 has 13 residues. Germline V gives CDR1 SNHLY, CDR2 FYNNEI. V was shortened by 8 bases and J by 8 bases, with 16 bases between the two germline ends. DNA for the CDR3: TGTGCCAGCTCGACGGGATCTGGGGATGAGCAGTTCTTC. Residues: CASSTGSGDEQFF.

The CDR3 DNA follows: TGTGCCAGCAGTGCCCCGTCTGGCCAAGAGACCCAGTACTTC. Translation: CASSAPSGQETQYF. The V call is TRBV25-1, the J call TRBJ2-5; no clear D. This CDR3 spans 14 amino acids. Germline V gene sequence: CDR1 MGHDK, CDR2 SYGVNS. The V gene lost 4 bases and the J gene lost 1 base, with 10 bases spanning the gap.

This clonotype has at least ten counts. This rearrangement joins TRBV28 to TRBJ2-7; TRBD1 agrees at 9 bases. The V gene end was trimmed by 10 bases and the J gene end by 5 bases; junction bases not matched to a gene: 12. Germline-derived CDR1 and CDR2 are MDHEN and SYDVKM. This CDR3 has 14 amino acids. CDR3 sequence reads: CATLTGGAYHEQYF. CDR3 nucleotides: TGTGCCACACTTACAGGGGGCGCTTACCACGAGCAGTACTTC.

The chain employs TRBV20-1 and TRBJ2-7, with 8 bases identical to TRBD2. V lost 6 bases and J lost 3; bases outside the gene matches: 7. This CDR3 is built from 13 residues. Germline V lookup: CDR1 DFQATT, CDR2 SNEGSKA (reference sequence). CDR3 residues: CSALAGGIYEQYF. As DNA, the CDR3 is TGCAGTGCATTGGCGGGAGGTATCTACGAGCAGTACTTC.

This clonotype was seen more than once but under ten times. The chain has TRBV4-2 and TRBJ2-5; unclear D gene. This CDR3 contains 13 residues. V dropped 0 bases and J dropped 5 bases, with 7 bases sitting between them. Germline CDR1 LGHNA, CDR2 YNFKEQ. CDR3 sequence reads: CASSQDRLETQYF. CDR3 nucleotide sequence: TGTGCCAGCAGCCAAGACAGGCTGGAGACCCAGTACTTC.

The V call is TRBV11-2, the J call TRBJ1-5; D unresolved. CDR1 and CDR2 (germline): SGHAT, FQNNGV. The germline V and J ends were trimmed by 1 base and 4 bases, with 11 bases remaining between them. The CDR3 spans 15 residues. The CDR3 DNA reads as TGTGCCAGCAGCTTAGGCGTGGCGAGGAATCAGCCCCAGCATTTT. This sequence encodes CASSLGVARNQPQHF.

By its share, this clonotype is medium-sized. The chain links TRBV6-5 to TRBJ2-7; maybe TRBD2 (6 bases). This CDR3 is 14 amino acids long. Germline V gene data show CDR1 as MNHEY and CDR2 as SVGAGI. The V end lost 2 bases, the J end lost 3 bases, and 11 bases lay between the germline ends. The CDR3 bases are TGTGCCAGCAGTTACCGGGGGTTTGGCTACGAGCAGTACTTC. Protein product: CASSYRGFGYEQYF.

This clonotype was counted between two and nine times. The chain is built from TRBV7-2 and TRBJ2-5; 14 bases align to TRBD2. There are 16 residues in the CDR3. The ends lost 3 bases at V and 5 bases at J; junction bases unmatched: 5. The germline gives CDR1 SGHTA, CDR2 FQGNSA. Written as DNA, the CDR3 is TGTGCCAGCAGCTTGACTAGCGGGAGGGCCTCGGAGACCCAGTACTTC. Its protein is CASSLTSGRASETQYF.

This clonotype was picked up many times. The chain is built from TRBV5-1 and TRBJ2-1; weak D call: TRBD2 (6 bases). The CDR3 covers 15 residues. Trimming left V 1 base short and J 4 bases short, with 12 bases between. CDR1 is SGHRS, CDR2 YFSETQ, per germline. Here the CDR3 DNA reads TGCGCCAGCAGCTTGCGGGAGTCAGGGTACAATGAGCAGTTCTTC. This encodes CASSLRESGYNEQFF.

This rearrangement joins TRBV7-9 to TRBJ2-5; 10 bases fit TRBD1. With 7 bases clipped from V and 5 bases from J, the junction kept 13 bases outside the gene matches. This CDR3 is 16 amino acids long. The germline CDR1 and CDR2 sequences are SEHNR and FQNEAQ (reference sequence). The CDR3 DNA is TGTGCCAGCACCGAGGGGACAGGGGTTATTTTGGAGACCCAGTACTTC. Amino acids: CASTEGTGVILETQYF.

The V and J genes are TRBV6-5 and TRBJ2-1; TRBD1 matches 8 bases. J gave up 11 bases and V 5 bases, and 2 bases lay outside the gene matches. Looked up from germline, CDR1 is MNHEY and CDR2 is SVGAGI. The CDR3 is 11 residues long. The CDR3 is CASSRTGKQFF. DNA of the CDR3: TGTGCCAGCAGTCGGACAGGGAAGCAGTTCTTC.

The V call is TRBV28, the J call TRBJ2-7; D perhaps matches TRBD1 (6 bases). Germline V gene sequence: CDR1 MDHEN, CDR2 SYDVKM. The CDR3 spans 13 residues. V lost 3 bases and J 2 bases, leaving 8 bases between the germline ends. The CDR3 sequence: CASSFQGTYEQYF. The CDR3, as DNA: TGTGCCAGCAGTTTTCAGGGGACCTACGAGCAGTACTTC.

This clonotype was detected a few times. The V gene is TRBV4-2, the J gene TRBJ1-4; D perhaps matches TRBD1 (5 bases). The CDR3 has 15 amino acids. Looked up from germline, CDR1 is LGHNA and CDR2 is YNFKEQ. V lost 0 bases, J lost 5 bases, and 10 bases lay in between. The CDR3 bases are TGTGCCAGCAGCCAAGATGGGGGACGGAATGAAAAACTGTTTTTT. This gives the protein CASSQDGGRNEKLFF.

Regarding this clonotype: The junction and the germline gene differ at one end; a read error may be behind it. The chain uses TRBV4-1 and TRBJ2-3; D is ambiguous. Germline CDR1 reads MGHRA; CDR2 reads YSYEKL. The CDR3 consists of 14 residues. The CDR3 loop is CASSQERYADTQYF. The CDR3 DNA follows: TGCGCCAGTAGCCAAGAGCGTTACGCAGATACGCAGTATTTT.

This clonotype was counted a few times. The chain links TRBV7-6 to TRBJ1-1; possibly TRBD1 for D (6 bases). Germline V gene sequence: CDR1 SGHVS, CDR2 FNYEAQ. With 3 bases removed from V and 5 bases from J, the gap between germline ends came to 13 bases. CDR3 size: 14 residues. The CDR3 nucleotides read TGTGCCAGCAGCTTTGTCCCAGGGGTTACTGAAGCTTTCTTT. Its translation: CASSFVPGVTEAFF.

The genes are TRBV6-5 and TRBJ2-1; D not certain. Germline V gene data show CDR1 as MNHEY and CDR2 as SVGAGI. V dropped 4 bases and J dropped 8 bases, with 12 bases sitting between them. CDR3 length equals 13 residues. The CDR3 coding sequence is TGTGCCAGCAGTTCCACAAGAGTCGATGAGCAGTTCTTC. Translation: CASSSTRVDEQFF.

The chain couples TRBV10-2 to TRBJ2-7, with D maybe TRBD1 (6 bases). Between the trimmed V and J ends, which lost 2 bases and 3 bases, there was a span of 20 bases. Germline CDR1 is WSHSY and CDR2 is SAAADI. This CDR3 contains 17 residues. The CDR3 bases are TGCGCCAGCAGTGAGCCCGCCTGGGGGCAAGGGAACTACGAGCAGTACTTC. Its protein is CASSEPAWGQGNYEQYF.

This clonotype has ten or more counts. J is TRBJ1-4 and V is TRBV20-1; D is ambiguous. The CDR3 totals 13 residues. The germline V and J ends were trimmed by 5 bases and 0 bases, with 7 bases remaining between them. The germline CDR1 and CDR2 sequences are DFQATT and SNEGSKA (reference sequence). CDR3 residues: CSARATTNEKLFF. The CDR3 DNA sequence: TGCAGTGCTCGGGCCACAACTAATGAAAAACTGTTTTTT.